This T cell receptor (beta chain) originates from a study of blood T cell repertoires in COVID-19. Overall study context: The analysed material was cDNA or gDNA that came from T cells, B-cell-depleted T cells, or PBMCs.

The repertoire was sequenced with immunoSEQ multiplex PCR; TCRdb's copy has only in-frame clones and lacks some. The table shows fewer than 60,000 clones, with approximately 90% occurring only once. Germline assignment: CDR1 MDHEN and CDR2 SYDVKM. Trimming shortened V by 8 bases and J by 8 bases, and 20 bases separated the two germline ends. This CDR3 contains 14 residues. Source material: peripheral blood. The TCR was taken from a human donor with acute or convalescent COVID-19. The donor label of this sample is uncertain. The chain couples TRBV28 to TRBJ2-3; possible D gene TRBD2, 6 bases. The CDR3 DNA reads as TGTGCCAGCGCAGGCAGTCGCGGGGCGGGTACGCAGTATTTT. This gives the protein CASAGSRGAGTQYF. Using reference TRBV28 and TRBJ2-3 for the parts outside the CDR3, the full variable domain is DVKVTQSSRYLVKRTGEKVFLECVQDMDHENMFWYRQDPGLGLRLIYFSYDVKMKEKGDIPEGYSVSREKKERFSLILESASTNQTSMYLCASAGSRGAGTQYFGPGTRLTVL.